Shown below are 18 T cell receptor beta chains from a single sample sequenced in a study of OX40 agonist ivuxolimab in advanced cancers. Clones were sequenced by immunoSEQ multiplex PCR, and TCRdb holds only the in-frame ones, with some missing. The sample has just under 55,000 clones, 80% seen once. This specimen was CD4+ or CD8+ T cells sorted from blood, taken in a trial of the OX40 agonist ivuxolimab. The receptor source for this set is an adult with an advanced solid tumor such as melanoma, head and neck, liver or kidney cancer.

The V and J genes are TRBV2 and TRBJ2-6; D is undetermined. V was clipped by 1 base and J by 0 bases, with 7 bases between them. The CDR3 sequence is 16 residues long. Germline assignment: CDR1 SNHLY and CDR2 FYNNEI. CDR3 nucleotides: TGTGCCAGCAGTGAAGTACAGCTCTCTGGGGCCAACGTCCTGACTTTC. Translation: CASSEVQLSGANVLTF.

This clone has only a few counts. V and J are TRBV9 and TRBJ2-3; D gene unclear. Trimming left V 2 bases short and J 5 bases short, with 12 bases between. Per the germline V gene, CDR1 is SGDLS and CDR2 is YYNGEE. There are 14 residues in the CDR3. CDR3 amino acids: CASSVGSSIDTQYF. CDR3 nucleotides: TGTGCCAGCAGCGTCGGTAGCTCCATAGATACGCAGTATTTT.

This clone was seen only a few times. The chain has TRBV25-1 and TRBJ1-2; no definite D call. Trimming took 6 bases from V and 0 from J, leaving 11 bases between them. Germline CDR1 reads MGHDK; CDR2 reads SYGVNS. The CDR3 contains 14 residues. The CDR3 region has the DNA TGTGCCAGCAGGGCGCCAGGAGCTAACTATGGCTACACCTTC. Translation gives CASRAPGANYGYTF.

Here the CDR3 reads CASSFDPGTGNEQFF. The CDR3 DNA follows: TGTGCCAGCAGCTTTGATCCGGGAACGGGGAATGAGCAGTTCTTC. The gene calls are TRBV5-4 and TRBJ2-1, with TRBD2 as a possible D gene (5 bases). V lost 2 bases and J lost 7, with 16 bases in between. In germline, CDR1 is SGHNT, CDR2 YYREEE (reference sequence). This CDR3 is 15 amino acids long.

The chain uses TRBV7-8 and TRBJ1-6; D is uncertain. The germline V gene encodes CDR1 SGHVS and CDR2 FQNEAQ. Trimming shortened V by 0 bases and J by 7 bases, and 7 bases separated the two germline ends. This CDR3 is built from 14 residues. The CDR3: CASSLALRNSPLHF. The CDR3 DNA follows: TGTGCCAGCAGCTTAGCGCTTCGGAATTCACCCCTCCACTTT.

V is TRBV7-2 and J is TRBJ1-5; tentative D call: TRBD1 (5 bases). Germline V gives CDR1 SGHTA, CDR2 FQGNSA. V dropped 4 bases and J dropped 3 bases, with 10 bases sitting between them. The CDR3 runs 14 residues. This chain's CDR3 is CASSSQGSNQPQHF. CDR3 nucleotide sequence: TGTGCCAGCAGCTCTCAGGGTTCCAATCAGCCCCAGCATTTT.

The V gene is TRBV19, the J gene TRBJ1-5; D might be TRBD1 (5 bases). Germline lookup yields CDR1 LNHDA and CDR2 SQIVND (reference sequence). The CDR3 length is 17 residues. Trimming took off 2 bases at V and 0 bases at J, with 14 bases between the two ends. The DNA of the CDR3 is TGTGCCAGTAGTATACGGTCAGGGAGCTTTAGCAATCAGCCCCAGCATTTT. Amino acids: CASSIRSGSFSNQPQHF.

This clone turned up a few times. The chain combines TRBV30 with TRBJ2-2, with D possibly TRBD2 on 6 matching bases. CDR3 length: 15 residues. Trimming shortened V by 1 base and J by 6 bases, and 15 bases separated the two germline ends. Per the germline V gene, CDR1 is GTSNPN and CDR2 is SVGIG (reference sequence). CDR3 sequence: CAWSGTMYLPGELFF. Written as DNA, the CDR3 is TGTGCCTGGAGTGGGACTATGTATCTGCCCGGGGAGCTGTTTTTT.

This clone was seen repeatedly, ten times or more. At the DNA level, this CDR3 is encoded by other sequences in the same sample as well. The V call is TRBV30, the J call TRBJ1-4; 7 bases fit TRBD1. This CDR3 region has 14 residues. V gave up 7 bases and J gave up 8 bases; unmatched junction bases: 13. CDR1 is GTSNPN, CDR2 SVGIG, per germline (reference sequence). CDR3: CALGGRDSLEKLFF. Written as DNA, the CDR3 is TGTGCCTTGGGGGGCCGGGACAGTCTCGAAAAACTGTTTTTT. Drawing the rest from reference TRBV30 and TRBJ1-4, the complete variable domain is SQTIHQWPATLVQPVGSPLSLECTVEGTSNPNLYWYRQAAGRGLQLLFYSVGIGQISSEVPQNLSASRPQDRQFILSSKKLLLSDSGFYLCALGGRDSLEKLFFGSGTQLSVL.

The chain carries TRBV7-2 and TRBJ1-5, with a weak D call TRBD1 (5 bases). The CDR3 totals 16 residues. The ends were cut back, 1 base at V and 2 bases at J, with 12 bases in the middle. Germline V gene data show CDR1 as SGHTA and CDR2 as FQGNSA. The CDR3 DNA is TGTGCCAGCAGCTTAGGCTGGGGGAGGGGCAATCAGCCCCAGCATTTT. Its translation is CASSLGWGRGNQPQHF.

Remarks on this clone: At one end, the junction sequence differs from germline, possibly due to a read error. The chain recombines TRBV11-2 with TRBJ1-2; TRBD1 is a possible D gene (5 bases). Germline V CDR1 and CDR2: SGHAT, FQNNGV. The CDR3 is 17 residues long. For the CDR3, the DNA is TGTGCCAGCAGCCCGGTCAGACGAGGGGAACCCCTAAAGGCTGTTATCTTC. This translates into CASSPVRRGEPLKAVIF.

This clone appeared a few times. V is TRBV11-3 and J is TRBJ2-1, with a tentative D call TRBD2 (6 bases). The V gene lost 3 bases and the J gene lost 6 bases, with 9 bases spanning the gap. This CDR3 spans 13 amino acids. The germline V gene encodes CDR1 SGHNT and CDR2 YENEEA. CDR3 protein: CASSLGGRNEQFF. For the CDR3, the DNA is TGTGCCAGCAGCTTGGGGGGACGCAATGAGCAGTTCTTC.

This chain links TRBV2 with TRBJ1-5; 11 bases are a match to TRBD1. Trimming at V came to 8 bases and at J to 2 bases, leaving 11 bases not matched to a gene. The germline gives CDR1 SNHLY, CDR2 FYNNEI. The CDR3 covers 17 residues. The DNA of the CDR3 is TGTGCCAGCTCTCGCCCTAGGACAGGGGGCCGCAATCAGCCCCAGCATTTT. Translated: CASSRPRTGGRNQPQHF.

The chain links TRBV6-1 to TRBJ1-6; maybe TRBD1 (5 bases). Trimming cost V 4 bases and J 6 bases, with 16 bases left between them. Per germline, CDR1 MNHNS and CDR2 SASEGT. The CDR3 spans 16 residues. The DNA of the CDR3 is TGTGCCAGCAGTGGGAGAACCCTCGGGGGTAATTCACCCCTCCACTTT. It yields the protein CASSGRTLGGNSPLHF.

This rearrangement joins TRBV7-9 to TRBJ1-2; maybe TRBD1 (6 bases). The germline V gene has CDR1 SEHNR and CDR2 FQNEAQ (reference sequence). The CDR3 sequence is 15 residues long. V lost 2 bases and J lost 2, with 12 bases in between. The CDR3 sequence is CASSLKQGPNYGYTF. Written as DNA, the CDR3 is TGTGCCAGCAGCTTAAAACAGGGTCCCAACTATGGCTACACCTTC.

V is TRBV5-6 and J is TRBJ2-7; D ambiguous. Germline assignment: CDR1 SGHDT and CDR2 YYEEEE. The CDR3 consists of 13 residues. V was clipped by 4 bases and J by 4 bases, with 12 bases between them. The CDR3 sequence: CASSALVGYEQYF. DNA for the CDR3: TGTGCCAGCAGCGCCTTGGTGGGTTACGAGCAGTACTTC.

The rearrangement joins TRBV9 to TRBJ2-2; a weak D match, TRBD1 (6 bases). The germline V and J ends were trimmed by 0 bases and 4 bases, with 10 bases remaining between them. CDR1 and CDR2 (germline): SGDLS, YYNGEE. This CDR3 is built from 15 residues. In DNA, the CDR3 is TGTGCCAGCAGCGTAGGGCAGGGGCTCACCGGGGAGCTGTTTTTT. It codes for CASSVGQGLTGELFF.

The V call is TRBV29-1, the J call TRBJ1-2, with D maybe TRBD1 (6 bases). Germline V gene data show CDR1 as SQVTM and CDR2 as ANQGSEA. CDR3 length: 14 amino acids. V was clipped by 3 bases and J by 6 bases, with 17 bases between them. The chain's CDR3 is CSVDSNRARDGYTF. In DNA form, the CDR3 reads TGCAGCGTTGACTCCAACAGGGCTCGCGATGGCTACACCTTC.